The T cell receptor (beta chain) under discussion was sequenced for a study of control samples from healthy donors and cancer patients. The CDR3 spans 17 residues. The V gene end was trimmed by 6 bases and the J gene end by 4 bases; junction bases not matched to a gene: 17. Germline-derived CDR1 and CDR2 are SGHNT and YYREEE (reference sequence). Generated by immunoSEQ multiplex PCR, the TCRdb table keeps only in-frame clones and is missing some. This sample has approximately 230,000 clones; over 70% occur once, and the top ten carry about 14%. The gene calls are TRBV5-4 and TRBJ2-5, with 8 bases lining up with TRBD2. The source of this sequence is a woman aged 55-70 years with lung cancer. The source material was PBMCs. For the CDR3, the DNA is TGTGCCAGCACCCTTGGGGGAAGCGGGAGTAGGGGAGAGACCCAGTACTTC. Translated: CASTLGGSGSRGETQYF.